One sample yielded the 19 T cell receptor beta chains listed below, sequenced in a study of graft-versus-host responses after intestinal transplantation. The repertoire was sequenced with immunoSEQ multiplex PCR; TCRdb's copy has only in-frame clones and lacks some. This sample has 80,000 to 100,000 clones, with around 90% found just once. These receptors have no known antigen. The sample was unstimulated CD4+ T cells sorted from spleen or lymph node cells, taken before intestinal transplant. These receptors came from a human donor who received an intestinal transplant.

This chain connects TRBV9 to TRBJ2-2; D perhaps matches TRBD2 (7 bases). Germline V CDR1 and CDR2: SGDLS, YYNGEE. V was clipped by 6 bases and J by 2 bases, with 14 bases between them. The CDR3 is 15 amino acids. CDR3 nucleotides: TGTGCCAGCACCCCGAGGGGGGGCAACACCGGGGAGCTGTTTTTT. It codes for CASTPRGGNTGELFF.

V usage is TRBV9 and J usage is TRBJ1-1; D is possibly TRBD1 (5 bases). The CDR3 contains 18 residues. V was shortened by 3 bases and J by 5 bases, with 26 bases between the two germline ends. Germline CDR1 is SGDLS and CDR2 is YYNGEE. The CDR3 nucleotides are TGTGCCAGCAGCGAGGGGCAAATCATGGGGGGGGGAAGAACTGAAGCTTTCTTT. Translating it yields CASSEGQIMGGGRTEAFF.

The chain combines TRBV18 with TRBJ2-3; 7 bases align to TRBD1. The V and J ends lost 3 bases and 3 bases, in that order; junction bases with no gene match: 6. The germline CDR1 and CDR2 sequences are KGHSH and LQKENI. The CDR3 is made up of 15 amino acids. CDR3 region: CASSPRQGQTDTQYF. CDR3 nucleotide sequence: TGTGCCAGCTCACCCCGACAGGGTCAGACAGATACGCAGTATTTT. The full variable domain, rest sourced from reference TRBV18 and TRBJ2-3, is NAGVMQNPRHLVRRRGQEARLRCSPMKGHSHVYWYRQLPEEGLKFMVYLQKENIIDESGMPKERFSAEFPKEGPSILRIQQVVRGDSAAYFCASSPRQGQTDTQYFGPGTRLTVL.

CDR3 nucleotides: TGTGCCAGCTCACCAGGGCCGAACAATGAGCAGTTCTTC. As protein: CASSPGPNNEQFF. This chain joins TRBV18 and TRBJ2-1; D is ambiguous. Germline values: CDR1 KGHSH, CDR2 LQKENI. Trimming left V 2 bases short and J 5 bases short, with 7 bases between. There are 13 residues in the CDR3.

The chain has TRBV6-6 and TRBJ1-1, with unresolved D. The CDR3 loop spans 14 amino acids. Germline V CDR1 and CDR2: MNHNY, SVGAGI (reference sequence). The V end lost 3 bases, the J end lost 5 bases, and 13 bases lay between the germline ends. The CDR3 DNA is TGTGCCAGCAGTTATGAAGCTCCGGGAACTGAAGCTTTCTTT. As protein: CASSYEAPGTEAFF.

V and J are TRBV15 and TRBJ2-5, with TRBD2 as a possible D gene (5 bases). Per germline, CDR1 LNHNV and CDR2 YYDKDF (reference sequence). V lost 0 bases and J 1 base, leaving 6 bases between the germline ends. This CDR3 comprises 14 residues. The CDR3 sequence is CATSRDRGQETQYF. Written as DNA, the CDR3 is TGTGCCACCAGCAGAGATCGGGGCCAAGAGACCCAGTACTTC.

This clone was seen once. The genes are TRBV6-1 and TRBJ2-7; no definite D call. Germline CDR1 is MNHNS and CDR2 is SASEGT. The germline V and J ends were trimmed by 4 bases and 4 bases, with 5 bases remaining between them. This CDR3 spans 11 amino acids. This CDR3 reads CASSAHYEQYF. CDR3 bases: TGTGCCAGCAGTGCCCATTACGAGCAGTACTTC.

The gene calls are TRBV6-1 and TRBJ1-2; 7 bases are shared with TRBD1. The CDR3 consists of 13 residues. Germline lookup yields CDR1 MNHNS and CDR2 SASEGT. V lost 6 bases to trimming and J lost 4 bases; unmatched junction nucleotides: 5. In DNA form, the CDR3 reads TGTGCCAGCAGCGTGACAGGGCCCTATGGCTACACCTTC. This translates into CASSVTGPYGYTF.

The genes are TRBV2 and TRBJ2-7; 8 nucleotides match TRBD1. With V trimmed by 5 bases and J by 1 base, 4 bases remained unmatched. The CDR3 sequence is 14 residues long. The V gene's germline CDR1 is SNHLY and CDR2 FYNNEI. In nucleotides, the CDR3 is TGTGCCAGCAGTACAGGGGGGAGTTCCTACGAGCAGTACTTC. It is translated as CASSTGGSSYEQYF.

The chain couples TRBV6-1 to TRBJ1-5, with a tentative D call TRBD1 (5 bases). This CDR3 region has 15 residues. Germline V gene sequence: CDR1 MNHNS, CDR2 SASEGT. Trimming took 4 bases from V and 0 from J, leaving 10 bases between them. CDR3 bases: TGTGCCAGCAGTGGCGACAGACATAGCAATCAGCCCCAGCATTTT. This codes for CASSGDRHSNQPQHF.

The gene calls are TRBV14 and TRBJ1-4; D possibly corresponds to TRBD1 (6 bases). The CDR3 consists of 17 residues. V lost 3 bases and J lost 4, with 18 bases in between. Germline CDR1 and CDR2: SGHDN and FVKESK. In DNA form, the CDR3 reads TGTGCCAGCAGCCAGCACCCTTCAGGGGCCCTTAATGAAAAACTGTTTTTT. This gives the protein CASSQHPSGALNEKLFF.

The CDR3 spells CASSQEARRDRGISTDTQYF. The CDR3 coding sequence is TGTGCCAGCAGCCAAGAAGCCCGAAGGGACCGGGGGATAAGTACAGATACGCAGTATTTT. The chain uses TRBV14 and TRBJ2-3; a weak D match, TRBD2 (6 bases). Germline V gene lookup returns CDR1 SGHDN and CDR2 FVKESK. This CDR3 comprises 20 residues. V lost 0 bases, J lost 3 bases, and 25 bases lay in between.

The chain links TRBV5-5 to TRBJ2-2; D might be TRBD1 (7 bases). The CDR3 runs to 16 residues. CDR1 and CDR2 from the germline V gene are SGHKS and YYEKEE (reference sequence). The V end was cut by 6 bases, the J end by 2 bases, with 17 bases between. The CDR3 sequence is CASTPAEGANTGELFF. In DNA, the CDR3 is TGTGCCAGCACCCCGGCGGAGGGGGCTAACACCGGGGAGCTGTTTTTT.

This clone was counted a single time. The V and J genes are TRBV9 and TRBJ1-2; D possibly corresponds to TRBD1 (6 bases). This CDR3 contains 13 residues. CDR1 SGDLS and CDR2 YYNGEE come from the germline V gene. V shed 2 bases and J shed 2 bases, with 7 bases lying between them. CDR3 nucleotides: TGTGCCAGCAGCGTCGGACAGAACTATGGCTACACCTTC. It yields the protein CASSVGQNYGYTF.

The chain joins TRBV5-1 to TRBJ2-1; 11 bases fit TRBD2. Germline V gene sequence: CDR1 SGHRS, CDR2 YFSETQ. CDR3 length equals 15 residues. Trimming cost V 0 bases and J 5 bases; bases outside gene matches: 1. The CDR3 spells CASSLGLAGHNEQFF. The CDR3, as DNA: TGCGCCAGCAGCTTGGGACTAGCGGGGCACAATGAGCAGTTCTTC.

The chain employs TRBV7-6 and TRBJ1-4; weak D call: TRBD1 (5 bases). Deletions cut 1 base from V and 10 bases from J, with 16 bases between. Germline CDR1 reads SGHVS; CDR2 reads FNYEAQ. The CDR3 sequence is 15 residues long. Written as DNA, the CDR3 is TGTGCCAGCAGCTTAGGTGGGGACGCGGGACGAAAACTGTTTTTT. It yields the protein CASSLGGDAGRKLFF. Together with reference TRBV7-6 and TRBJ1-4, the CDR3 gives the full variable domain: GAGVSQSPRYKVTKRGQDVALRCDPISGHVSLYWYRQALGQGPEFLTYFNYEAQQDKSGLPNDRFSAERPEGSISTLTIQRTEQRDSAMYRCASSLGGDAGRKLFFGSGTQLSVL.

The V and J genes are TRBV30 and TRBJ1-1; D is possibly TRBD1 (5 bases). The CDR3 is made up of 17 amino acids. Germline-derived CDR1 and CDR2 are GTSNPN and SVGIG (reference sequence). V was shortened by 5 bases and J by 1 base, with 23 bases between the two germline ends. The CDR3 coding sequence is TGTGCCTGGGCCCAGCAACCCGACAGTAAGAGGAACACTGAAGCTTTCTTT. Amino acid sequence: CAWAQQPDSKRNTEAFF.

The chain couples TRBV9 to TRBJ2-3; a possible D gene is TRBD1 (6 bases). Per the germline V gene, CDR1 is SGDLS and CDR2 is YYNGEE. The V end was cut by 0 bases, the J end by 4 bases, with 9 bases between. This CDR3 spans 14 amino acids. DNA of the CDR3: TGTGCCAGCAGCGTAGTGGCAGGGGCAGATACGCAGTATTTT. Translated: CASSVVAGADTQYF.

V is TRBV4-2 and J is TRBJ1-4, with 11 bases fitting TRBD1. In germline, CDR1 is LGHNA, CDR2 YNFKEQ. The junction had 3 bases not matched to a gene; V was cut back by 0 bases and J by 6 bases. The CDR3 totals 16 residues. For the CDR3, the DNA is TGTGCCAGCAGCCAAGATGGGACAGGGGGATATGAAAAACTGTTTTTT. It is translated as CASSQDGTGGYEKLFF.